The 32 T cell receptor beta chains listed next were all sequenced from one sample in a study of blood T cell repertoires in COVID-19. Sequencing used immunoSEQ multiplex PCR; TCRdb keeps in-frame clones, though not all of them. Here the sample spans around 150,000 clones, 65% to 85% being singletons. Sequencing was done on a sample of PBMCs or T cells enriched from blood (not recorded which). These receptor sequences come from a man aged 40-55 years who had recovered from COVID-19.

The chain combines TRBV11-1 with TRBJ1-3, with D hard to call. The CDR3 spans 15 residues. Germline V gene sequence: CDR1 SGHAT, CDR2 FQDESV (reference sequence). The V end lost 1 base, the J end lost 0 bases, and 7 bases lay between the germline ends. The CDR3 DNA sequence: TGTGCCAGCAGCTTAGGCGGAGCCTCTGGAAACACCATATATTTT. Translated: CASSLGGASGNTIYF.

This chain links TRBV7-8 with TRBJ2-7; TRBD1 agrees at 9 bases. With V trimmed by 3 bases and J by 6 bases, 9 bases remained unmatched. Germline V gene lookup returns CDR1 SGHVS and CDR2 FQNEAQ. The CDR3 extends over 15 amino acids. CDR3 amino acids: CASSFPGTGLGEQYF. In nucleotides, the CDR3 is TGTGCCAGCAGCTTCCCCGGGACAGGGCTGGGCGAGCAGTACTTC. The entire variable domain, with the rest obtained from reference TRBV7-8 and TRBJ2-7, is as follows: GAGVSQSPRYKVAKRGQDVALRCDPISGHVSLFWYQQALGQGPEFLTYFQNEAQLDKSGLPSDRFFAERPEGSVSTLKIQRTQQEDSAVYLCASSFPGTGLGEQYFGPGTRLTVT.

This clone is a singleton in its sample. The chain is built from TRBV11-2 and TRBJ1-5; perhaps TRBD1 as D (5 bases). Per the germline V gene, CDR1 is SGHAT and CDR2 is FQNNGV. Trimming stripped 3 bases from V and 2 bases from J, with 17 bases between. This CDR3 comprises 17 residues. The CDR3 coding sequence is TGTGCCAGCAGCTTCGGTTTGGGGGGAGGTGGCAATCAGCCCCAGCATTTT. It yields the protein CASSFGLGGGGNQPQHF. The full variable domain, in which reference TRBV11-2 and TRBJ1-5 provide the parts outside the CDR3, is EAGVAQSPRYKIIEKRQSVAFWCNPISGHATLYWYQQILGQGPKLLIQFQNNGVVDDSQLPKDRFSAERLKGVDSTLKIQPAKLEDSAVYLCASSFGLGGGGNQPQHFGDGTRLSIL.

In its sample, this clone was seen many times. The chain links TRBV6-2 or TRBV6-3 to TRBJ2-1; possible D gene TRBD1, 8 bases. The CDR3 consists of 16 residues. V lost 2 bases and J lost 6, with 17 bases in between. CDR1 and CDR2 from the germline V gene are MNHEY and SVGEGT. In nucleotides, the CDR3 is TGTGCCAGCAGTTACGGCCAATACAGGGGGGGCAATGAGCAGTTCTTC. This codes for CASSYGQYRGGNEQFF.

This clone came up once. J is TRBJ1-6 and V is TRBV2, with D maybe TRBD1 (5 bases). This CDR3 is 15 amino acids long. The V gene's germline CDR1 is SNHLY and CDR2 FYNNEI. The germline V and J ends were trimmed by 2 bases and 8 bases, with 13 bases remaining between them. The CDR3 coding sequence is TGTGCCAGCAGTGAATGGGGCAGGGCGGATTCACCCCTCCACTTT. Its protein is CASSEWGRADSPLHF. The complete variable domain, with remaining parts taken from reference TRBV2 and TRBJ1-6, reads EPEVTQTPSHQVTQMGQEVILRCVPISNHLYFYWYRQILGQKVEFLVSFYNNEISEKSEIFDDQFSVERPDGSNFTLKIRSTKLEDSAMYFCASSEWGRADSPLHFGNGTRLTVT.

CDR3 coding DNA: TGTGCCAGCAGCTCCCGACCGACTAGCGGGGGGGATACGCAGTATTTT. Protein sequence: CASSSRPTSGGDTQYF. The chain employs TRBV11-1 and TRBJ2-3; 13 nucleotides match TRBD2. CDR3 length equals 16 residues. The V gene end was trimmed by 4 bases and the J gene end by 6 bases; junction bases not matched to a gene: 7. The germline gives CDR1 SGHAT, CDR2 FQDESV (reference sequence).

The chain recombines TRBV7-9 with TRBJ2-5; no definite D call. Germline CDR1 is SEHNR and CDR2 is FQNEAQ (reference sequence). This CDR3 has 11 residues. Trimming took off 5 bases at V and 4 bases at J, with 5 bases between the two ends. The CDR3 DNA reads TGTGCCAGCAGCCCTAGAGAGACCCAGTACTTC. This translates into CASSPRETQYF.

This chain joins TRBV6-5 and TRBJ1-1; 9 nucleotides match TRBD1. Germline CDR1 and CDR2: MNHEY and SVGAGI. V dropped 6 bases and J dropped 3; count of bases not matched to a gene: 5. The CDR3 loop spans 14 amino acids. DNA of the CDR3: TGTGCCAGCAGAACCGACAGGGGGTACACTGAAGCTTTCTTT. It is translated as CASRTDRGYTEAFF.

This clone was counted a few times. The rearrangement joins TRBV9 to TRBJ1-2; TRBD1 matches at 8 bases. The CDR3 spans 15 residues. Germline trimming cut 4 bases from V and 9 bases from J; bases unmatched to any gene: 14. Germline loops: CDR1 SGDLS, CDR2 YYNGEE. The CDR3 nucleotides read TGTGCCAGCAGCCCAGGGACAGGCCCGGGCTTTAGCTACACCTTC. It yields the protein CASSPGTGPGFSYTF.

The chain carries TRBV19 and TRBJ1-2, with 9 bases aligning to TRBD1. In germline, CDR1 is LNHDA, CDR2 SQIVND (reference sequence). CDR3 length: 15 residues. Unmatched junction bases numbered 11, after V lost 5 bases and J lost 7 bases. CDR3 loop: CASSPIRDRDFGYTF. In DNA form, the CDR3 reads TGTGCCAGTAGTCCTATCCGGGACAGGGATTTTGGCTACACCTTC. The variable domain in full, with the rest retrieved from reference TRBV19 and TRBJ1-2, is DGGITQSPKYLFRKEGQNVTLSCEQNLNHDAMYWYRQDPGQGLRLIYYSQIVNDFQKGDIAEGYSVSREKKESFPLTVTSAQKNPTAFYLCASSPIRDRDFGYTFGSGTRLTVV.

This chain uses TRBV6-5 with TRBJ1-3; 7 bases are shared with TRBD1. There are 14 residues in the CDR3. The germline V gene encodes CDR1 MNHEY and CDR2 SVGAGI. V gave up 6 bases and J gave up 5 bases; unmatched junction bases: 7. In DNA, the CDR3 is TGTGCCAGCAGGACCGGGACAGACAGAAACACCATATATTTT. Protein sequence: CASRTGTDRNTIYF.

The J gene is TRBJ1-1, the V gene TRBV2; D gene ambiguous. Between the trimmed V and J ends, which lost 0 bases and 1 base, there was a span of 15 bases. Germline V gene lookup returns CDR1 SNHLY and CDR2 FYNNEI. The CDR3 sequence is 17 residues long. The CDR3 protein is CASSEALLFAGNTEAFF. CDR3 bases: TGTGCCAGCAGTGAAGCGCTTTTATTTGCAGGGAACACTGAAGCTTTCTTT.

The V and J genes are TRBV7-9 and TRBJ2-3; 8 nucleotides align to TRBD1. With V trimmed by 3 bases and J by 2 bases, 1 base remained unmatched. This CDR3 is 14 amino acids long. Germline V CDR1 and CDR2: SEHNR, FQNEAQ (reference sequence). CDR3 in amino acids: CASSLDRVTDTQYF. The CDR3 DNA reads as TGTGCCAGCAGCTTGGACAGGGTCACAGATACGCAGTATTTT.

The chain is built from TRBV24-1 and TRBJ2-3; 9 bases are shared with TRBD1. J was trimmed by 2 bases and V by 3 bases; bases with no gene match: 5. CDR3 length: 16 residues. Germline assignment: CDR1 KGHDR and CDR2 SFDVKD. This CDR3 reads CATSDNRGRNTDTQYF. For the CDR3, the DNA is TGTGCCACCAGTGATAACAGGGGGCGGAACACAGATACGCAGTATTTT.

The chain employs TRBV18 and TRBJ2-4; 7 positions match TRBD1. Germline loops: CDR1 KGHSH, CDR2 LQKENI. With V trimmed by 4 bases and J by 6 bases, 6 bases remained unmatched. This CDR3 has 14 residues. The CDR3 loop reads CASSQTGTVNIQYF. Here the CDR3 DNA reads TGTGCCAGCTCACAAACCGGGACAGTAAACATTCAGTACTTC.

The chain combines TRBV11-3 with TRBJ1-2, with a weak D call TRBD1 (6 bases). This CDR3 comprises 13 residues. CDR1 SGHNT and CDR2 YENEEA come from the germline V gene. With 5 bases removed from V and 5 bases from J, the gap between germline ends came to 12 bases. CDR3 loop: CASSTRTGYGYTF. As DNA, the CDR3 is TGTGCCAGCAGCACGCGCACAGGGTATGGCTACACCTTC.

This clone was recorded once. This chain joins TRBV19 and TRBJ1-6; TRBD1 aligns across 10 bases. The germline gives CDR1 LNHDA, CDR2 SQIVND (reference sequence). V shed 3 bases and J 7 bases; nucleotides not matched to a gene: 0. The CDR3 loop spans 14 amino acids. The CDR3 DNA sequence: TGTGCCAGTAGTATGGACAGGGGGAATTCACCCCTCCACTTT. Protein sequence: CASSMDRGNSPLHF.

This chain connects TRBV7-9 to TRBJ2-7; 8 bases match TRBD1. The CDR3 sequence is 15 residues long. Looked up from germline, CDR1 is SEHNR and CDR2 is FQNEAQ (reference sequence). V was pared by 5 bases and J by 3 bases, with 9 bases of the junction left unmatched. CDR3 loop: CASSLTGQGSYEQYV. CDR3 in DNA: TGTGCCAGCAGCCTCACTGGACAGGGAAGCTACGAGCAGTACGTC.

This sequence joins TRBV3-1 (or the pseudogene TRBV3-2) and TRBJ1-6; 9 bases match TRBD1. V lost 6 bases, J lost 9 bases, and 6 bases stayed unmatched. CDR1 is LGHDT and CDR2 is YNNKEL in the germline V gene (reference sequence). The length of the CDR3 is 14 residues. The CDR3 bases are TGTGCCAGCAGGGGGACAGGGTGGGGTTCACCCCTCCACTTT. Translated, it gives CASRGTGWGSPLHF.

The V gene is TRBV6-4, the J gene TRBJ1-6; D possibly corresponds to TRBD1 (5 bases). CDR3 length equals 14 residues. With 0 bases removed from V and 12 bases from J, the gap between germline ends came to 12 bases. Germline lookup yields CDR1 MRHNA and CDR2 SNTAGT. The CDR3 DNA reads TGTGCCAGCAGTGACTCGATGGGGGGACTACCCCTCCACTTT. This codes for CASSDSMGGLPLHF.

There are a few counts of this clone. V usage is TRBV6-5 and J usage is TRBJ1-1, with D tentatively TRBD1 (5 bases). This CDR3 spans 14 amino acids. Germline V gene lookup returns CDR1 MNHEY and CDR2 SVGAGI. V was trimmed by 5 bases and J by 4 bases, leaving 14 bases between them. The CDR3 coding sequence is TGTGCCAGCAGTCCCACCCGGGGGAGCACTGAAGCTTTCTTT. Translating it yields CASSPTRGSTEAFF.

Within the sample, this clone is medium-sized. The CDR3 here is CASTVGQGTGQPQHF. CDR3 in DNA: TGTGCCAGCACTGTCGGACAGGGGACGGGACAGCCCCAGCATTTT. This chain links TRBV2 with TRBJ1-5; 9 bases are shared with TRBD1. This CDR3 has 15 residues. Germline CDR1 is SNHLY and CDR2 is FYNNEI. With 7 bases clipped from V and 7 bases from J, the junction kept 11 bases outside the gene matches.

This rearrangement joins TRBV6-5 to TRBJ2-7; D is possibly TRBD1 (5 bases). The CDR3 sequence is 13 residues long. The ends were cut back, 6 bases at V and 4 bases at J, with 13 bases in the middle. Germline assignment: CDR1 MNHEY and CDR2 SVGAGI. In nucleotides, the CDR3 is TGTGCCAGCAGCCCCTTAGACAGATACGAGCAGTACTTC. This gives the protein CASSPLDRYEQYF.

The V and J genes are TRBV10-3 and TRBJ2-3; tentatively, D is TRBD1 (6 bases). The germline V and J ends were trimmed by 9 bases and 1 base, with 17 bases remaining between them. Germline CDR1 and CDR2: ENHRY and SYGVKD. The CDR3 consists of 15 residues. Here the CDR3 reads CAIKRGAGGTDTQYF. For the CDR3, the DNA is TGTGCCATTAAAAGAGGGGCAGGGGGCACAGATACGCAGTATTTT.

CDR3 sequence: CASSSDSYGYTF. In DNA, the CDR3 is TGTGCCAGCAGTTCGGACAGCTATGGCTACACCTTC. This chain links TRBV27 with TRBJ1-2; tentative D call: TRBD1 (6 bases). This CDR3 is 12 amino acids long. CDR1 is MNHEY, CDR2 SMNVEV, per germline (reference sequence). Trimming stripped 4 bases from V and 4 bases from J, with 7 bases between.

The rearrangement uses TRBV7-9 and TRBJ2-1; tentative D call: TRBD2 (6 bases). V was pared by 1 base and J by 3 bases, with 7 bases between. Per the germline V gene, CDR1 is SEHNR and CDR2 is FQNEAQ (reference sequence). This CDR3 has 14 amino acids. CDR3: CASSLDGGYNEQFF. The CDR3 DNA sequence: TGTGCCAGCAGCTTAGACGGGGGCTACAATGAGCAGTTCTTC.

CDR3 coding DNA: TGTGCCAGCAGCCCTACTAGCGGGGGGGCCTGGGAGCAGTTCTTC. It encodes CASSPTSGGAWEQFF. The chain links TRBV3-1 (or the pseudogene TRBV3-2) to TRBJ2-1, with TRBD2 matching over 13 bases. V gave up 4 bases and J gave up 10 bases; unmatched junction bases: 7. This CDR3 is built from 15 residues. Germline V gives CDR1 LGHDT, CDR2 YNNKEL (reference sequence).

The V and J genes are TRBV5-6 and TRBJ2-5, with D possibly TRBD1 on 6 matching bases. Germline V gives CDR1 SGHDT, CDR2 YYEEEE. The CDR3 covers 13 residues. V lost 9 bases and J lost 2, with 14 bases in between. CDR3 sequence reads: CATSGHPQETQYF. CDR3 DNA: TGTGCCACATCGGGACACCCGCAAGAGACCCAGTACTTC. Supplemented by reference TRBV5-6 and TRBJ2-5, the full variable domain reads DAGVTQSPTHLIKTRGQQVTLRCSPKSGHDTVSWYQQALGQGPQFIFQYYEEEERQRGNFPDRFSGHQFPNYSSELNVNALLLGDSALYLCATSGHPQETQYFGPGTRLLVL.

This rearrangement joins TRBV2 to TRBJ2-3; 11 nucleotides line up with TRBD2. CDR3 length: 15 residues. The germline gives CDR1 SNHLY, CDR2 FYNNEI. Germline trimming cut 4 bases from V and 4 bases from J; bases unmatched to any gene: 4. The CDR3 DNA reads TGTGCCAGCAGTGTAGGGACTAGCGGACCAGATACGCAGTATTTT. Its protein is CASSVGTSGPDTQYF.

The gene calls are TRBV4-2 and TRBJ1-2, with TRBD1 matching over 9 bases. With 3 bases clipped from V and 3 bases from J, the junction kept 11 bases outside the gene matches. The CDR3 has 17 residues. Germline V CDR1 and CDR2: LGHNA, YNFKEQ. In nucleotides, the CDR3 is TGTGCCAGCAGCCAGGTGTTGTGGGACAGGGTTGACTATGGCTACACCTTC. It yields the protein CASSQVLWDRVDYGYTF.

A few counts support this clone. The chain has TRBV30 and TRBJ2-6, with unresolved D. Per the germline V gene, CDR1 is GTSNPN and CDR2 is SVGIG (reference sequence). The ends were cut back, 2 bases at V and 2 bases at J, with 10 bases in the middle. This CDR3 has 15 residues. This chain's CDR3 is CAWSPRLTGANVLTF. CDR3 DNA sequence: TGTGCCTGGAGTCCCCGGTTAACTGGGGCCAACGTCCTGACTTTC.

This clone was found a few times. The V and J genes are TRBV18 and TRBJ1-5; a possible D gene is TRBD1 (5 bases). V shed 4 bases and J shed 4 bases, with 8 bases lying between them. Germline V gene sequence: CDR1 KGHSH, CDR2 LQKENI. This CDR3 spans 13 amino acids. In DNA, the CDR3 is TGTGCCAGCTCACAAGGGGAAAATCAGCCCCAGCATTTT. Translation: CASSQGENQPQHF.